This paragraph covers one TCR beta chain sequence. Its antigen is undetermined. Germline V lookup: CDR1 SQVTM, CDR2 ANQGSEA. V shed 6 bases, J shed 1 base, and the junction held 4 bases outside the gene matches. CDR3 length: 14 amino acids. The sample is drawn from a study of STAT5B mutations in CD4+ large granular lymphocyte leukemia. Study-level results: Main leukemic clonotypes were patient-specific, but more than 20% appeared at low frequency elsewhere. Patient CD4-sorted repertoires stayed more clonal than healthy ones after leukemic-clone removal. Top patient clones used TRBV06 genes more often: 8/27 versus 2/35 in controls.

Healthy controls were blood donor buffy coats. Only in-frame clones appear in the TCRdb table, and some are missing; sequencing was by immunoSEQ multiplex PCR. The repertoire holds tens of thousands of clones, with approximately 80% as singletons. The source of this sequence is a human donor in good health. The J gene is TRBJ2-2, the V gene TRBV29-1; 8 nucleotides match TRBD2. Specimen: CD4+ T cells from blood buffy coats. CDR3 nucleotides: TGCAGCGTAGCAGCGGGGGTGAACACCGGGGAGCTGTTTTTT. It yields the protein CSVAAGVNTGELFF.